The sequence of this TCR beta chain was determined in a study of blood T cell repertoires in COVID-19. Study in general: Acute and convalescent COVID-19 specimens originated in the United States, Italy and Spain. T cells, B-cell-depleted T cells, or PBMCs provided the cDNA or gDNA that served as material.

There are 16 residues in the CDR3. V was clipped by 0 bases and J by 7 bases, with 17 bases between them. CDR1 is SGDLS and CDR2 is YYNGEE in the germline V gene. Original handling: Scientists estimated how many nucleated cells there were by amplifying reference gene primers. Here immunoSEQ multiplex PCR was the method, and the copy in TCRdb shows in-frame clones only, minus some. V, J and clone size are taken as reported in that table, and D and trimming were inferred from the DNA itself. The repertoire has 150,000 to 200,000 clones, roughly 84% of them found once; the top ten carry 0.95% to 1.5%. This TCR derives from a man in his 60s who had recovered from COVID-19. The chain has TRBV9 and TRBJ2-1, with D possibly matching TRBD2 (7 bases). The specimen sequenced was peripheral blood. CDR3 sequence: CASSVELGGPKNEQFF. The CDR3 DNA sequence: TGTGCCAGCAGCGTAGAGTTGGGGGGGCCGAAAAATGAGCAGTTCTTC.